The 25 T cell receptor beta chains below were found in one sample sequenced in a study of technical replicates of blood from a handful of donors. Profiling relied on immunoSEQ multiplex PCR, and the TCRdb table lists in-frame clones only, not all of them. The repertoire holds 74,000 or so clones, approximately 96% seen once, with roughly 0.35% in the top ten. Sequenced: T cells isolated from PBMCs. These receptors were collected from a human donor in good health.

The chain joins TRBV6-6 to TRBJ2-7, with TRBD2 matching over 8 bases. The CDR3 length is 16 residues. The trim removed 0 bases at V and 2 bases at J, leaving 6 bases unmatched. Germline lookup yields CDR1 MNHNY and CDR2 SVGAGI (reference sequence). The chain's CDR3 is CASSYSGREVPYEQYF. The CDR3 DNA reads as TGTGCCAGCAGTTACTCGGGGCGGGAGGTCCCCTACGAGCAGTACTTC.

The chain couples TRBV11-1 to TRBJ2-7; TRBD2 might be the D (6 bases). Trimming removed 5 bases at V and 3 bases at J, with 17 bases between. The CDR3 contains 15 residues. The germline CDR1 and CDR2 sequences are SGHAT and FQDESV (reference sequence). CDR3 residues: CASSPSGLGIYEQYF. The CDR3 DNA sequence: TGTGCCAGCAGCCCCAGCGGGCTCGGGATCTACGAGCAGTACTTC.

V usage is TRBV7-7 and J usage is TRBJ2-5; possibly TRBD1 for D (5 bases). V lost 0 bases, J lost 5 bases, and 16 bases lay in between. The CDR3 runs to 16 residues. Germline V gene data show CDR1 as SSHAT and CDR2 as FNYEAQ (reference sequence). The CDR3 nucleotides read TGTGCCAGCAGCTTAGCTCGCAGGGAACGTCTTGAGACCCAGTACTTC. It yields the protein CASSLARRERLETQYF.

The chain joins TRBV6-6 to TRBJ1-2, with 8 bases matching TRBD1. V shed 0 bases, J shed 4 bases, and the junction held 7 bases outside the gene matches. In germline, CDR1 is MNHNY, CDR2 SVGAGI (reference sequence). The CDR3 totals 16 residues. CDR3 sequence (DNA): TGTGCCAGCAGTTACTCGGTGGACAGGGCATTCTATGGCTACACCTTC. It codes for CASSYSVDRAFYGYTF.

This chain links TRBV5-1 with TRBJ2-2; weak D call: TRBD1 (6 bases). The CDR3 is 14 amino acids. V was trimmed by 5 bases and J by 4 bases, leaving 12 bases between them. Germline V gene sequence: CDR1 SGHRS, CDR2 YFSETQ. For the CDR3, the DNA is TGCGCCAGCAGTTTCACAGGGACCACCGGGGAGCTGTTTTTT. Its translation is CASSFTGTTGELFF.

The V gene is TRBV20-1, the J gene TRBJ1-1; D not resolved. V was pared by 5 bases and J by 10 bases, with 14 bases between. The CDR3 has 11 residues. Per the germline V gene, CDR1 is DFQATT and CDR2 is SNEGSKA (reference sequence). CDR3 nucleotide sequence: TGCAGTGCTCTCCGGGAAATAGGAGCTTTCTTT. The encoded protein is CSALREIGAFF.

V is TRBV23-1 and J is TRBJ2-7; D may be TRBD2 (5 bases). TRBV23-1 is an ORF for which the function is uncertain. V was cut by 6 bases and J by 2 bases, with 8 bases left in between. The length of the CDR3 is 12 residues. The CDR3 DNA reads as TGCGCCAGCAGCCCCGGGGCCTACGAGCAGTACTTC. The encoded protein is CASSPGAYEQYF.

The rearrangement joins TRBV7-9 to TRBJ2-1; 8 bases line up with TRBD2. J lost 8 bases, V lost 2 bases, and 8 bases had no gene match. The CDR3 loop spans 15 amino acids. The germline CDR1 and CDR2 sequences are SEHNR and FQNEAQ (reference sequence). CDR3 sequence: CASSLFFSGSYEQFF. The CDR3 DNA is TGTGCCAGCAGCTTATTTTTCAGCGGGAGCTATGAGCAGTTCTTC.

V is TRBV19 and J is TRBJ2-5; 7 bases fit TRBD1. CDR3 length: 13 amino acids. V lost 8 bases and J lost 1; bases outside the gene matches: 4. Germline V gives CDR1 LNHDA, CDR2 SQIVND (reference sequence). CDR3 in amino acids: CASPSGGQETQYF. CDR3 nucleotides: TGTGCCAGTCCTTCAGGGGGCCAAGAGACCCAGTACTTC.

The gene calls are TRBV20-1 and TRBJ2-7; D is ambiguous. There are 11 residues in the CDR3. From germline, CDR1 is DFQATT and CDR2 SNEGSKA (reference sequence). Trimming shortened V by 6 bases and J by 4 bases, and 10 bases separated the two germline ends. The CDR3 loop is CSAPDLYEQYF. The CDR3 nucleotides read TGCAGTGCGCCAGATTTGTACGAGCAGTACTTC.

The V gene is TRBV7-3, the J gene TRBJ2-3; no clear D gene. CDR1 SGHTA and CDR2 FQGTGA come from the germline V gene. Trimming stripped 4 bases from V and 0 bases from J, with 2 bases between. The CDR3 runs to 12 residues. The CDR3 DNA is TGTGCCAGCAGCTCTAGCACAGATACGCAGTATTTT. It specifies CASSSSTDTQYF. Full variable domain (outside the CDR3, taken from reference TRBV7-3 and TRBJ2-3): GAGVSQTPSNKVTEKGKYVELRCDPISGHTALYWYRQSLGQGPEFLIYFQGTGAADDSGLPNDRFFAVRPEGSVSTLKIQRTERGDSAVYLCASSSSTDTQYFGPGTRLTVL.

The chain uses TRBV5-1 and TRBJ2-3; 13 bases are shared with TRBD2. CDR1 and CDR2 from the germline V gene are SGHRS and YFSETQ. Losses at the gene ends were 4 bases for V and 4 bases for J; bases not matched to a gene: 9. This CDR3 spans 17 amino acids. The CDR3 region has the DNA TGCGCCAGCAGCCGACTAGCGGGAGGTGGGAGGGCAGATACGCAGTATTTT. Protein: CASSRLAGGGRADTQYF. Combining the CDR3 with reference TRBV5-1 and TRBJ2-3 gives the whole variable domain KAGVTQTPRYLIKTRGQQVTLSCSPISGHRSVSWYQQTPGQGLQFLFEYFSETQRNKGNFPGRFSGRQFSNSRSEMNVSTLELGDSALYLCASSRLAGGGRADTQYFGPGTRLTVL.

This clone was observed once. The chain recombines TRBV4-2 with TRBJ2-5; no clear D. Between the trimmed V and J ends, which lost 0 bases and 5 bases, there was a span of 13 bases. CDR3 length: 15 residues. From germline, CDR1 is LGHNA and CDR2 YNFKEQ. CDR3 DNA sequence: TGTGCCAGCAGCCAAGATCTAACGCTCCTGGAGACCCAGTACTTC. It yields the protein CASSQDLTLLETQYF.

The chain uses TRBV7-9 and TRBJ1-1, with D possibly TRBD1 on 6 matching bases. Germline assignment: CDR1 SEHNR and CDR2 FQNEAQ (reference sequence). This CDR3 spans 12 amino acids. The V end was cut by 4 bases, the J end by 8 bases, with 11 bases between. In nucleotides, the CDR3 is TGTGCCAGCAGCTCATGGGGGACAGAAGCTTTCTTT. Its protein is CASSSWGTEAFF. Full variable domain (missing parts from reference TRBV7-9 and TRBJ1-1): DTGVSQNPRHKITKRGQNVTFRCDPISEHNRLYWYRQTLGQGPEFLTYFQNEAQLEKSRLLSDRFSAERPKGSFSTLEIQRTEQGDSAMYLCASSSWGTEAFFGQGTRLTVV.

The chain employs TRBV28 and TRBJ2-6; tentative D call: TRBD1 (5 bases). V gave up 3 bases and J gave up 3 bases, with 6 bases separating them. This CDR3 is built from 14 residues. The germline V gene has CDR1 MDHEN and CDR2 SYDVKM. The CDR3 is CASSFRGGANVLTF. The DNA for the CDR3 is TGTGCCAGCAGTTTTAGGGGTGGGGCCAACGTCCTGACTTTC.

In nucleotides, the CDR3 is TGCGCCAGCAGCCGGGAGGGACTAGCAAACGGGGAGCTGTTTTTT. Translated, it gives CASSREGLANGELFF. The chain couples TRBV5-1 to TRBJ2-2, with 9 bases aligning to TRBD2. The CDR3 extends over 15 amino acids. V lost 4 bases and J lost 7; bases outside the gene matches: 8. Germline-derived CDR1 and CDR2 are SGHRS and YFSETQ. The whole variable domain, remainder taken from reference TRBV5-1 and TRBJ2-2, is KAGVTQTPRYLIKTRGQQVTLSCSPISGHRSVSWYQQTPGQGLQFLFEYFSETQRNKGNFPGRFSGRQFSNSRSEMNVSTLELGDSALYLCASSREGLANGELFFGEGSRLTVL.

The chain combines TRBV10-3 with TRBJ1-1; 10 bases align to TRBD1. The CDR3 consists of 15 residues. Germline V gives CDR1 ENHRY, CDR2 SYGVKD. V trimming: 7 bases; J trimming: 0 bases; junction bases outside the gene matches: 5. CDR3 nucleotides: TGTGCCATCACTAAGACAGGGGGCATGAACACTGAAGCTTTCTTT. Protein product: CAITKTGGMNTEAFF.

V and J are TRBV28 and TRBJ1-3, with D possibly being TRBD1 (5 bases). Trimming cost V 7 bases and J 3 bases, with 16 bases left between them. Germline V gene data show CDR1 as MDHEN and CDR2 as SYDVKM. This CDR3 is built from 15 residues. Here the CDR3 reads CASTLWRDGGNTIYF. The CDR3 nucleotides read TGTGCCAGCACCCTATGGAGGGACGGTGGAAACACCATATATTTT.

The chain's CDR3 is CAWTAGGYGYTF. The CDR3 nucleotides are TGTGCCTGGACGGCAGGAGGATATGGCTACACCTTC. The rearrangement uses TRBV30 and TRBJ1-2, with D unclear. This CDR3 spans 12 amino acids. V was shortened by 4 bases and J by 5 bases, with 11 bases between the two germline ends. Germline values: CDR1 GTSNPN, CDR2 SVGIG (reference sequence).

The chain recombines TRBV7-3 with TRBJ2-7, with 11 bases matching TRBD2. Trimming at V came to 1 base and at J to 7 bases, leaving 6 bases not matched to a gene. Germline V CDR1 and CDR2: SGHTA, FQGTGA. CDR3 size: 15 residues. In DNA, the CDR3 is TGTGCCAGCAGCTTAAAGCTAGCGGGAGGAGATGAGCAGTACTTC. It encodes CASSLKLAGGDEQYF.

The chain has TRBV28 and TRBJ1-2; D is possibly TRBD1 (6 bases). Trimming cost V 5 bases and J 0 bases, with 16 bases left between them. The CDR3 runs 16 residues. From germline, CDR1 is MDHEN and CDR2 SYDVKM. The CDR3 sequence is CASSNPGHQANYGYTF. The CDR3 bases are TGTGCCAGCAGTAATCCGGGACATCAAGCTAACTATGGCTACACCTTC.

This clone was counted once. The rearrangement joins TRBV7-8 to TRBJ1-5, with D tentatively TRBD1 (5 bases). The CDR3 is made up of 15 amino acids. Looked up from germline, CDR1 is SGHVS and CDR2 is FQNEAQ. V lost 0 bases and J lost 7, with 13 bases in between. CDR3 sequence: CASSLALGAGQPQHF. The CDR3 DNA reads as TGTGCCAGCAGCTTAGCGCTTGGGGCAGGACAGCCCCAGCATTTT.

This chain's CDR3 is CASSFPGSNQPQHF. For the CDR3, the DNA is TGTGCCAGCAGTTTCCCAGGAAGCAATCAGCCCCAGCATTTT. This chain links TRBV28 with TRBJ1-5, with unresolved D. Per germline, CDR1 MDHEN and CDR2 SYDVKM. Trimming took 3 bases from V and 1 from J, leaving 7 bases between them. The CDR3 is 14 amino acids.

V gene TRBV6-6 combines with J gene TRBJ1-2, with 8 bases identical to TRBD1. The CDR3 sequence is 14 residues long. V shed 7 bases and J 5 bases; nucleotides not matched to a gene: 9. CDR1 and CDR2 (germline): MNHNY, SVGAGI (reference sequence). The CDR3 nucleotides read TGTGCCAGCATCTCCGGGACAGGAAGATATGGCTACACCTTC. Translation: CASISGTGRYGYTF.

V is TRBV19 and J is TRBJ1-4; D unclear. The CDR3 sequence is 15 residues long. CDR1 is LNHDA and CDR2 is SQIVND in the germline V gene (reference sequence). V gave up 3 bases and J gave up 4 bases, with 12 bases separating them. The chain's CDR3 is CASSMGRGYNEKLFF. The DNA of the CDR3 is TGTGCCAGTAGTATGGGCCGGGGTTATAATGAAAAACTGTTTTTT.